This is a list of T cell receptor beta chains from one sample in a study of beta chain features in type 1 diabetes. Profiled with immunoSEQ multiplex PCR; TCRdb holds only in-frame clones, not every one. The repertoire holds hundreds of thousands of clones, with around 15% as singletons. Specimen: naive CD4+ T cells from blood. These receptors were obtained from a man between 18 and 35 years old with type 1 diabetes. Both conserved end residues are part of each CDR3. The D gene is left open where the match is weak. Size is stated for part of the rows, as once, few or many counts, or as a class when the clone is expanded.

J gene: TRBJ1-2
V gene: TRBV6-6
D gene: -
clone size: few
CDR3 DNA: TGTGCCAGCAGCCCCAGTTCGTACTCCGATGGCTACACCTTC
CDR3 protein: CASSPSSYSDGYTF

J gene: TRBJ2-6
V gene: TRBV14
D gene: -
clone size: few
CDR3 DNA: TGTGCCAGCAGCCACCTCAGGTTCTCTGGGGCCAACGTCCTGACTTTC
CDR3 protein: CASSHLRFSGANVLTF

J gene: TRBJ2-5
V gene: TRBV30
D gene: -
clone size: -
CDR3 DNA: TGTGCCTGGACTAACGGACAGTTGGGGGAGACCCAGTACTTC
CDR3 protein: CAWTNGQLGETQYF

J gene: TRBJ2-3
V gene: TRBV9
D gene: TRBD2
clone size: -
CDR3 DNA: TGTGCCAGCAGCAAGGCTAGCGGGAGTAAAGATACGCAGTATTTT
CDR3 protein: CASSKASGSKDTQYF

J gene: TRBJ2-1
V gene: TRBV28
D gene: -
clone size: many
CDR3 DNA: TGTGCCAGCAGTTTCTACAATGAGCAGTTCTTC
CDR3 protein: CASSFYNEQFF

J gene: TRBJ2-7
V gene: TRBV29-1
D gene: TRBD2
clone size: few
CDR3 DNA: TGCAGCGTTAGGAGAACAGCGGGAGTCTACGAGCAGTACTTC
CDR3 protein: CSVRRTAGVYEQYF

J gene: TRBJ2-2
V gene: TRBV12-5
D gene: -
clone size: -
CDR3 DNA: TGTGCTAGTGGCACCGGCCGGACCGGGGAGCTGTTTTTT
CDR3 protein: CASGTGRTGELFF

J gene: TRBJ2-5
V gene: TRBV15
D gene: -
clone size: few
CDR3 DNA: TGTGCCACCAGCAGAGGGGAGGCTACGCAAGAGACCCAGTACTTC
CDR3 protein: CATSRGEATQETQYF

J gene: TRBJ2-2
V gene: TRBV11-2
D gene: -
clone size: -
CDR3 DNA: TGTGCCAGCAGCTTGAGCCGAGTAGGGGAGCTGTTTTTT
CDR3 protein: CASSLSRVGELFF

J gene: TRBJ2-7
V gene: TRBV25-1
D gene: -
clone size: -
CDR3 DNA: TGTGCCAGCAGTGCGACTAGTACCGAGCAGTACTTC
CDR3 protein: CASSATSTEQYF

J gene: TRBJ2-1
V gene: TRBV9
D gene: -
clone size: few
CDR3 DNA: TGTGCCAGCAGCTTCCAAAATGAGCAGTTCTTC
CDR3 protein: CASSFQNEQFF

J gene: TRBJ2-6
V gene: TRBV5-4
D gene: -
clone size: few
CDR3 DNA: TGTGCCAGCAGCTCCGCCGGGCAGGTTTCTGGGGCCAACGTCCTGACTTTC
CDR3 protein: CASSSAGQVSGANVLTF

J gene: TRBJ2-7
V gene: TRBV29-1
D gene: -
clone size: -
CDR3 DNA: TGCAGCGTTGATGGGGACCGGTACTCCTACGAGCAGTACTTC
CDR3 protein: CSVDGDRYSYEQYF

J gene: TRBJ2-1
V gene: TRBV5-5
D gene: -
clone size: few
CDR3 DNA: TGTGCCAGCAGCTTGGGGCCGGTAAATGAGCAGTTCTTC
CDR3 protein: CASSLGPVNEQFF

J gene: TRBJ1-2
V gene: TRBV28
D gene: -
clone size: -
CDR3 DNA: TGTGCCACCCTCGTGAGGGGCCTCGGGGGCTACACCTTC
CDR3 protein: CATLVRGLGGYTF

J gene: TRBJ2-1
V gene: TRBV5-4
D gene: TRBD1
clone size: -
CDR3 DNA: TGTGCCAGCAGCTTGGTCGGGACAGGGTTGTACAATGAGCAGTTCTTC
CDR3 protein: CASSLVGTGLYNEQFF

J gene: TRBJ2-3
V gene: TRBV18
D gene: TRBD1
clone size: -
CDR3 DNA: TGTGCCAGCTCACCCGGACAGGGTCCGCAGTATTTT
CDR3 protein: CASSPGQGPQYF

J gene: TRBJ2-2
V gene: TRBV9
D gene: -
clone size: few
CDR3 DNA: TGTGCCAGCAGCGTAGGATTGGATGCCCCCCACACCGGGGAGCTGTTTTTT
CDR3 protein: CASSVGLDAPHTGELFF

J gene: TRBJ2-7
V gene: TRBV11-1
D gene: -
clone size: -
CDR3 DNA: TGTGCCAGCAGCCCACAGGACTACGAGCAGTACTTC
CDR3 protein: CASSPQDYEQYF

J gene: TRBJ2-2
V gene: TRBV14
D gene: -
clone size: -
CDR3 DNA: TGTGCCAGCAGCCTCGTTGACAGTAACCCCACCGGGGAGCTGTTTTTT
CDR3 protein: CASSLVDSNPTGELFF

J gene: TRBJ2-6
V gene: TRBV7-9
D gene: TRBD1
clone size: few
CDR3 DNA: TGTGCCAGCAGCTCGACAGGGACCGGGGCCAACGTCCTGACTTTC
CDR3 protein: CASSSTGTGANVLTF

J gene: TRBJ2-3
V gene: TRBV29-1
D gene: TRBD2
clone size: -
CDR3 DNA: TGCAGCGTTGAACGAGCGGGGGGTGCAGATACGCAGTATTTT
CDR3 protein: CSVERAGGADTQYF

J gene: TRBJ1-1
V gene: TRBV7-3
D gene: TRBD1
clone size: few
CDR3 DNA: TGTGCCAGCAGCTTATTCCAGGGGGCCGTGATGAACACTGAAGCTTTCTTT
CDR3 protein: CASSLFQGAVMNTEAFF

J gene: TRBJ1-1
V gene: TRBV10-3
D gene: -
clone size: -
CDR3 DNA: TGTGCCATCAGCACCCGGGACATGGGCACTGAAGCTTTCTTT
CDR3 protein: CAISTRDMGTEAFF

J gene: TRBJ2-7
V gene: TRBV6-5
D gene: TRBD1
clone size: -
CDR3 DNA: TGTGCACAGGGGCTTTTACACTACGAGCAGTACTTC
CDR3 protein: CAQGLLHYEQYF

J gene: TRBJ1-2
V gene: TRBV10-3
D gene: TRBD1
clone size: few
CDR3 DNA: TGTGCCAGCAGTGAACTGGACAGGGGATATGGCTACACCTTC
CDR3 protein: CASSELDRGYGYTF

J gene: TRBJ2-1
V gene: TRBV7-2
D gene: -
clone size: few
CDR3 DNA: TGTGCCAGCAGCTTAGCGCAGATGAGCTCCTACAATGAGCAGTTCTTC
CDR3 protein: CASSLAQMSSYNEQFF

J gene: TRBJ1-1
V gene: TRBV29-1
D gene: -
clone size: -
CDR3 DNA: TGCAGCGTTTGGGGCAGGCGGAGGGAAATCCCTGAAGCTTTCTTT
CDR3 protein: CSVWGRRREIPEAFF

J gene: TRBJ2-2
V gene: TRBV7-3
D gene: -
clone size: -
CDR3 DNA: TGTGCCACCGCGGAGGGATCTGGCACCGGGGAGCTGTTTTTT
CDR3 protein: CATAEGSGTGELFF

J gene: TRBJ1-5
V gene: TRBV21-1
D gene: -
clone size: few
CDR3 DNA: TGTGCCAGCAGCAAACAACCGACGCCCCAGCATTTT
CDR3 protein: CASSKQPTPQHF

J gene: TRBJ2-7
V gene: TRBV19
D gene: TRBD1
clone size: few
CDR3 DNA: TGTGCCAGTAAAGGACAGGGGGCCTCCTACGAGCAGTACTTC
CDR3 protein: CASKGQGASYEQYF

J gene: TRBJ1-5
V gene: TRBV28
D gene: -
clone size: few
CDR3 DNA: TGTGCCAGCAGTAGAGGGGGTAGGGGCGGTCAGCCCCAGCATTTT
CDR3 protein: CASSRGGRGGQPQHF

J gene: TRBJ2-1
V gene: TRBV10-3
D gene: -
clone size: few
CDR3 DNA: TGTGCCATCAGTGAGAACGGGGGCGAGGTTGGTGAGCAGTTCTTC
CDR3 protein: CAISENGGEVGEQFF

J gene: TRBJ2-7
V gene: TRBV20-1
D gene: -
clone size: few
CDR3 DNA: TGCAGTGCTAGAGTCACGGAGCAGTACTTC
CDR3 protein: CSARVTEQYF

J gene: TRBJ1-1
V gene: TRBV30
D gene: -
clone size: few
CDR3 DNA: TGTGCCTGGAGTAAAGAGAGGGGGACTGAAGCTTTCTTT
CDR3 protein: CAWSKERGTEAFF

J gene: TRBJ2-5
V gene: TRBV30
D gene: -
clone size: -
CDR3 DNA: TGTGCCTGGACCTCGGGACTCCACCGAGAGACCCAGTACTTC
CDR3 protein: CAWTSGLHRETQYF

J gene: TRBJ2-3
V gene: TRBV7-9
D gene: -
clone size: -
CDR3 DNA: TGTGCCAGCAGCAGATGGACAGAGAGCACAGATACGCAGTATTTT
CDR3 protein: CASSRWTESTDTQYF

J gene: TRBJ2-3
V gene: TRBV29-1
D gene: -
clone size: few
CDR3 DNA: TGCAGCGTTGAAGATCACGTATCAGCAGATACGCAGTATTTT
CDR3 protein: CSVEDHVSADTQYF

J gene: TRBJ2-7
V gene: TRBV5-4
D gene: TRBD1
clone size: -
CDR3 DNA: TGTGCCAGCAGCCTTGGGACAGGTATACACGAGCAGTACTTC
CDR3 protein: CASSLGTGIHEQYF

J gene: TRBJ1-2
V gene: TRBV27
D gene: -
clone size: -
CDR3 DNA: TGTGCCAGCAGTTTATCGGAGGAACTGGGGCGAAGTGGCTACACCTTC
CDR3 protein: CASSLSEELGRSGYTF

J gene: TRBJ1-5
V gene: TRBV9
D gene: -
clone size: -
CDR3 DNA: TGTGCCAGCAGCGTAGAAGGACAGCCGTATAGCAATCAGCCCCAGCATTTT
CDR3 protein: CASSVEGQPYSNQPQHF

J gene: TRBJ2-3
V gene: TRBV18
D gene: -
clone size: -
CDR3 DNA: TGTGCCAGCTCACGGACGGGAACAGATACGCAGTATTTT
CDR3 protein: CASSRTGTDTQYF

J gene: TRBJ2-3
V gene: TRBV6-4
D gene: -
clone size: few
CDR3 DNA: TGTGCCAGCAGTGAAGGGTCTGCGTTCGGCACAGATACGCAGTATTTT
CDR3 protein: CASSEGSAFGTDTQYF

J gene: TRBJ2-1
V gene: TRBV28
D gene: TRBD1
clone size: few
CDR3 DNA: TGTGCCAGCAAAGGTCCGGCGGGACAGGAGTACAATGAGCAGTTCTTC
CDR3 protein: CASKGPAGQEYNEQFF

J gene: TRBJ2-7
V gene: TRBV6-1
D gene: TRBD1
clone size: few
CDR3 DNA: TGTGCCAGCAGTTCGGGGACAGCGTTAACCTACGAGCAGTACTTC
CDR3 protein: CASSSGTALTYEQYF

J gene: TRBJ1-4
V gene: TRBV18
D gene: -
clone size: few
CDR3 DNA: TGTGCCAGCTCACCACGGGGGGCCGGCGAAAAACTGTTTTTT
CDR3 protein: CASSPRGAGEKLFF

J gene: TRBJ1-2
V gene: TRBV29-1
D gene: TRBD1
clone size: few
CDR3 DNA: TGCAGCGTTGAAGCGGTGGCAGGGGGCGGTGGCTACACCTTC
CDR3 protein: CSVEAVAGGGGYTF

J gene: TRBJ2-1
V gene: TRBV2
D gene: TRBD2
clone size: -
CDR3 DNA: TGTGCCAGCGAGACTGGGACTAGCGGTTTATGGAGCTCCTACAATGAGCAGTTCTTC
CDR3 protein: CASETGTSGLWSSYNEQFF

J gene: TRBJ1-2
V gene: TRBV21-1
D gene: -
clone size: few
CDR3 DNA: TGTGCCTCATCCAATGTTTATGGCTACACCTTC
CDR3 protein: CASSNVYGYTF

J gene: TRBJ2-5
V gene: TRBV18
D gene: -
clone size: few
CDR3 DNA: TGTGCCAGCTCACCACCGATAGAGACCCAGTACTTC
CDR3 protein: CASSPPIETQYF

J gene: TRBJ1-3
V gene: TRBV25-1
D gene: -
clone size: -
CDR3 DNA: TGTGCCAGCAGCGCCGGAAACACCATATATTTT
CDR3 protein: CASSAGNTIYF

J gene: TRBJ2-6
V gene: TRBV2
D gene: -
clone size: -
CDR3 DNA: TGTGCCAGCACCCCGGAAGGGAGATTCTCTGGGGCCAACGTCCTGACTTTC
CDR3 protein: CASTPEGRFSGANVLTF

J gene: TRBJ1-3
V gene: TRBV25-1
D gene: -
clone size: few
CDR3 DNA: TGTGCCAGCAGTGAATTTACTCCCCGAAACACCATATATTTT
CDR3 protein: CASSEFTPRNTIYF

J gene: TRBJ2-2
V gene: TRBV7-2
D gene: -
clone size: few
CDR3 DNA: TGTGCCAGCAGCGTCGGGACACTCACCGGGGAGCTGTTTTTT
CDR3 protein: CASSVGTLTGELFF

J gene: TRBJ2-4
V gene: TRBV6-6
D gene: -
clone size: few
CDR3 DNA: TGTGCCAGCACTACAGGGAGCAACATTCAGTACTTC
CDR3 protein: CASTTGSNIQYF